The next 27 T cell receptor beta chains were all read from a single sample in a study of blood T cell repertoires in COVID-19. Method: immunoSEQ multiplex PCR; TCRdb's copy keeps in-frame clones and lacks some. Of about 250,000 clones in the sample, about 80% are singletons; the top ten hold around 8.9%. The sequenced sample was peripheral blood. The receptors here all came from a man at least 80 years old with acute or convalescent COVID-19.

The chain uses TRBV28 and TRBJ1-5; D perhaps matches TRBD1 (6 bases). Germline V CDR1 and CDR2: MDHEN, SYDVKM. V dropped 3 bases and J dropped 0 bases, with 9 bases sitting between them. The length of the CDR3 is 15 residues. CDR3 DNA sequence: TGTGCCAGCAGTTTCGACAGGCTTAGCAATCAGCCCCAGCATTTT. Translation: CASSFDRLSNQPQHF. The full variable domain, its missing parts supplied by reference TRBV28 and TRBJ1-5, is DVKVTQSSRYLVKRTGEKVFLECVQDMDHENMFWYRQDPGLGLRLIYFSYDVKMKEKGDIPEGYSVSREKKERFSLILESASTNQTSMYLCASSFDRLSNQPQHFGDGTRLSIL.

CDR3 protein: CACGRDSSTDTQYF. CDR3 nucleotide sequence: TGTGCCTGTGGTCGGGACAGCAGCACAGATACGCAGTATTTT. This chain joins TRBV2 and TRBJ2-3; 7 nucleotides match TRBD1. Trimming took 11 bases from V and 0 from J; bases not matched to a gene: 8. This CDR3 has 14 amino acids. Per germline, CDR1 SNHLY and CDR2 FYNNEI.

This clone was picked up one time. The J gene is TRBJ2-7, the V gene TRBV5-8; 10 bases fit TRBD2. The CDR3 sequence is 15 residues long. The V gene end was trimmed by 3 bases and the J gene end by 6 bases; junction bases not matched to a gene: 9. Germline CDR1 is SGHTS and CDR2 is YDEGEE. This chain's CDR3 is CASSSTSGARGEQYF. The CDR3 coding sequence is TGTGCCAGCAGCTCAACTAGCGGGGCCAGGGGCGAGCAGTACTTC. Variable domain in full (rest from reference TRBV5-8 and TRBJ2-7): EAGVTQSPTHLIKTRGQQATLRCSPISGHTSVYWYQQALGLGLQFLLWYDEGEERNRGNFPPRFSGRQFPNYSSELNVNALELEDSALYLCASSSTSGARGEQYFGPGTRLTVT.

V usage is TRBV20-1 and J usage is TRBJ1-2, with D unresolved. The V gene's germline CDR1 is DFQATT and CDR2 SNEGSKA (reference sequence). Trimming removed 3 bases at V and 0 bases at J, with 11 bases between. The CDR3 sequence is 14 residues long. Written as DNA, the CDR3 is TGCAGTGCTAGTAAAGGACTCGCTAACTATGGCTACACCTTC. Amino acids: CSASKGLANYGYTF.

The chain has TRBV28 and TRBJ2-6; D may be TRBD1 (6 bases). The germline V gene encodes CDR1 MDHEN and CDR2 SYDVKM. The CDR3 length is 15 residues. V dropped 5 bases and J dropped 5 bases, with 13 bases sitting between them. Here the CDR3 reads CASSLQGRRANVLTF. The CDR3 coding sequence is TGTGCCAGCAGTCTACAGGGAAGACGGGCCAACGTCCTGACTTTC.

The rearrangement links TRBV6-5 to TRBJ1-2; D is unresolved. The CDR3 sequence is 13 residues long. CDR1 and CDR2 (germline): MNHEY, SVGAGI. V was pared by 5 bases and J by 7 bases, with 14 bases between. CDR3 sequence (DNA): TGTGCCAGCAGTCTCTATCCCGGAGGTGGCTACACCTTC. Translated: CASSLYPGGGYTF.

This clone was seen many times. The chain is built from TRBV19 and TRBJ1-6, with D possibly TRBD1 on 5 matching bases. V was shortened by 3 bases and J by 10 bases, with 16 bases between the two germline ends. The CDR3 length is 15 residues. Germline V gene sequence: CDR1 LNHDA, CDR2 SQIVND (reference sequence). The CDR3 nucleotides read TGTGCCAGTAGTATCCGCCAGGGTGTTGGATCACCCCTCCACTTT. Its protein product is CASSIRQGVGSPLHF. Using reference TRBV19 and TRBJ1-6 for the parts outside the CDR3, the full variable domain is DGGITQSPKYLFRKEGQNVTLSCEQNLNHDAMYWYRQDPGQGLRLIYYSQIVNDFQKGDIAEGYSVSREKKESFPLTVTSAQKNPTAFYLCASSIRQGVGSPLHFGNGTRLTVT.

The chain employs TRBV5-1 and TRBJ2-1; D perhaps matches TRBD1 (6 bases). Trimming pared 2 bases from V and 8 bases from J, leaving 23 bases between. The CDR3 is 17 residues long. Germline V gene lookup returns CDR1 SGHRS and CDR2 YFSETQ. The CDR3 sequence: CASSFTSGARRFDEQFF. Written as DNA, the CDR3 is TGCGCCAGCAGCTTCACCTCAGGGGCCCGGAGATTCGATGAGCAGTTCTTC. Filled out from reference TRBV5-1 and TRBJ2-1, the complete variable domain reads KAGVTQTPRYLIKTRGQQVTLSCSPISGHRSVSWYQQTPGQGLQFLFEYFSETQRNKGNFPGRFSGRQFSNSRSEMNVSTLELGDSALYLCASSFTSGARRFDEQFFGPGTRLTVL.

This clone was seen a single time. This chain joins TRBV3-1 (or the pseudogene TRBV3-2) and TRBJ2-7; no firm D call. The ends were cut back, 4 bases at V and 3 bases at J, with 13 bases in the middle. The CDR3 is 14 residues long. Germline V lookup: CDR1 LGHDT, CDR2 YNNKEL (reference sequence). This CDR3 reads CASSLSLGDYEQYF. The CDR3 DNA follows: TGTGCCAGCAGCCTTTCCCTAGGAGACTACGAGCAGTACTTC.

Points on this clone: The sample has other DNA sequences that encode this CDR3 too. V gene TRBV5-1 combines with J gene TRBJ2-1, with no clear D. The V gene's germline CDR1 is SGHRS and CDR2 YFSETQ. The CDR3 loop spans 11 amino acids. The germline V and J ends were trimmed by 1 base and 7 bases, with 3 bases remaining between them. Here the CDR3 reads CASSLINEQFF. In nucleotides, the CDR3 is TGCGCCAGCAGCTTGATAAATGAGCAGTTCTTC. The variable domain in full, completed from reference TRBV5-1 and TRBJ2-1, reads KAGVTQTPRYLIKTRGQQVTLSCSPISGHRSVSWYQQTPGQGLQFLFEYFSETQRNKGNFPGRFSGRQFSNSRSEMNVSTLELGDSALYLCASSLINEQFFGPGTRLTVL.

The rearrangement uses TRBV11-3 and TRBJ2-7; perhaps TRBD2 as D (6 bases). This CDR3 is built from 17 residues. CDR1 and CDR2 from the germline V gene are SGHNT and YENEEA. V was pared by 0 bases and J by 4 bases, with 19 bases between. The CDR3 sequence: CASSLDLWAAGFYEQYF. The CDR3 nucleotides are TGTGCCAGCAGCTTAGATCTATGGGCAGCGGGTTTTTACGAGCAGTACTTC.

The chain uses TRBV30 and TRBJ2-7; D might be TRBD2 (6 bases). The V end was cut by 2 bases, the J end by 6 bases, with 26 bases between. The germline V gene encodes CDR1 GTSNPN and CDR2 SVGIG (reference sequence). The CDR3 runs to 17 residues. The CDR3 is CAWSIEGRLDLSPEQYF. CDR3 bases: TGTGCCTGGAGTATCGAGGGGAGGCTTGACCTATCGCCCGAGCAGTACTTC.

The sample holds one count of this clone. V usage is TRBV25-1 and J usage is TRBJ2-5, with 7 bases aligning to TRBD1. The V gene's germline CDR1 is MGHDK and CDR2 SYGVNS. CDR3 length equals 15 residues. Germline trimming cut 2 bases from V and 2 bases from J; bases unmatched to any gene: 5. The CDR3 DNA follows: TGTGCCAGCAGTGAACCGGGACAGCCACAAGAGACCCAGTACTTC. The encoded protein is CASSEPGQPQETQYF.

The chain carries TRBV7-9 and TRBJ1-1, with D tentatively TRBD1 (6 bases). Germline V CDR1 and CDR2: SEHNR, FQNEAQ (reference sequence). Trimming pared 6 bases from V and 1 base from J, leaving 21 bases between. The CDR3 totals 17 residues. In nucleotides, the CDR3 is TGTGCCAGCAGTCGTCCGCCGTACAGGGTCAAGAACACTGAAGCTTTCTTT. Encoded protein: CASSRPPYRVKNTEAFF.

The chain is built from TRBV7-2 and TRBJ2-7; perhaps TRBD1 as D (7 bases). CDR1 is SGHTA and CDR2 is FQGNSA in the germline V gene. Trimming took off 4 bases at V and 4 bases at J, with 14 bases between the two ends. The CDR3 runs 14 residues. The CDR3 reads CASSWGDSSYEQYF. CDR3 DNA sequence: TGTGCCAGCAGCTGGGGGGACAGCTCTTACGAGCAGTACTTC.

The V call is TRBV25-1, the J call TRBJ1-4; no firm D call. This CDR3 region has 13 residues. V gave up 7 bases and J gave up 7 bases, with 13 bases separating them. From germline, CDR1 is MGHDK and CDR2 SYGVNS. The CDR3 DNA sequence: TGTGCCAGCACCTTCCGAAGCGGTGAAAAACTGTTTTTT. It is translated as CASTFRSGEKLFF. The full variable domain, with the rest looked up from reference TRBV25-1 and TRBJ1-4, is EADIYQTPRYLVIGTGKKITLECSQTMGHDKMYWYQQDPGMELHLIHYSYGVNSTEKGDLSSESTVSRIRTEHFPLTLESARPSHTSQYLCASTFRSGEKLFFGSGTQLSVL.

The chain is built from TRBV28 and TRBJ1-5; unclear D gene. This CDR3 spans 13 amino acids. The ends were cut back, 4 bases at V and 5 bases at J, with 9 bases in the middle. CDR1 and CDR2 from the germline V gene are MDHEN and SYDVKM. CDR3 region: CASSSGNYQPQHF. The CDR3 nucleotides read TGTGCCAGCAGTTCCGGGAATTATCAGCCCCAGCATTTT.

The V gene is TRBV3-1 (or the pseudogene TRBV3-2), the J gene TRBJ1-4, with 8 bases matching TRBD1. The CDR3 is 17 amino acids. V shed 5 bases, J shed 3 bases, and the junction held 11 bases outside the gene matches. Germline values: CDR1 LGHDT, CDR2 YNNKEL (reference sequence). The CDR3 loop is CASSSRGKGQANEKLFF. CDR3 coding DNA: TGTGCCAGCAGCTCTAGGGGGAAGGGACAGGCTAATGAAAAACTGTTTTTT.

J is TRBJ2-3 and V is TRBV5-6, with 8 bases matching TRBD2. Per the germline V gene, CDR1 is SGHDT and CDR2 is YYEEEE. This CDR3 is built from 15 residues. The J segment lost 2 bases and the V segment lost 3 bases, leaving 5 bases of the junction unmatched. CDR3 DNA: TGTGCCAGCAGCTCAAAGCGGGAGCCCACAGATACGCAGTATTTT. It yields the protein CASSSKREPTDTQYF.

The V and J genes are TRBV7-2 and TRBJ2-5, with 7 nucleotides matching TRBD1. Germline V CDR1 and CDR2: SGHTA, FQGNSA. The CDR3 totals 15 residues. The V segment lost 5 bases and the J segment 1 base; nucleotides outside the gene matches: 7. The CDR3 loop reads CASSPARGTQETQYF. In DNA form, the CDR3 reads TGTGCCAGCAGCCCCGCCAGGGGGACCCAAGAGACCCAGTACTTC.

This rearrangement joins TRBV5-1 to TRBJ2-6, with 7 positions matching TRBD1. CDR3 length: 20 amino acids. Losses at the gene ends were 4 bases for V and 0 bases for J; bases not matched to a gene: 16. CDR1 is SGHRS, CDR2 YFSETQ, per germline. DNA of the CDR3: TGCGCCAGCAGCCAATCCCCCCCCGGGACAGTTAGCTCTGGGGCCAACGTCCTGACTTTC. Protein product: CASSQSPPGTVSSGANVLTF.

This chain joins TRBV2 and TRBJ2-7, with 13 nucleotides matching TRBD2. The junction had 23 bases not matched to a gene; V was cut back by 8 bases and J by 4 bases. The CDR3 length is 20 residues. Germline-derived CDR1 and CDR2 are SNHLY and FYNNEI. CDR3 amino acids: CASGSRLGSSGTSGEYEQYF. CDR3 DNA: TGTGCCAGCGGGAGCCGCCTGGGATCCTCCGGGACTAGCGGGGAGTACGAGCAGTACTTC. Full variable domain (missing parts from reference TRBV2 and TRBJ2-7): EPEVTQTPSHQVTQMGQEVILRCVPISNHLYFYWYRQILGQKVEFLVSFYNNEISEKSEIFDDQFSVERPDGSNFTLKIRSTKLEDSAMYFCASGSRLGSSGTSGEYEQYFGPGTRLTVT.

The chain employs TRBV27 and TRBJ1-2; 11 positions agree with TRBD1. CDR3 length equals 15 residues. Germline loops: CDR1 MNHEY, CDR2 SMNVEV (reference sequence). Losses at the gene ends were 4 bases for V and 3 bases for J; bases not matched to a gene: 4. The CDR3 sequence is CASSSPGQGDYGYTF. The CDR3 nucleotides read TGTGCCAGCAGTTCTCCGGGACAGGGGGACTATGGCTACACCTTC.

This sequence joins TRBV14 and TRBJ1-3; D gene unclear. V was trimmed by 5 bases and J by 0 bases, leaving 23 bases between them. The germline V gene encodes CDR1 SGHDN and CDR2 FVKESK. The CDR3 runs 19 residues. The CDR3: CASSFLRVNRRNSGNTIYF. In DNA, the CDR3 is TGTGCCAGCAGCTTCCTCCGGGTTAACCGGCGAAACTCTGGAAACACCATATATTTT.

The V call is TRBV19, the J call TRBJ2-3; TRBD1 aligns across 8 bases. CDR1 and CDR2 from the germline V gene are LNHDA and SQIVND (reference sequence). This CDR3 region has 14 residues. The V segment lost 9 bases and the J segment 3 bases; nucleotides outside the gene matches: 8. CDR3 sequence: CASRPRGLTDTQYF. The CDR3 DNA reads TGTGCCAGCCGACCCAGGGGGCTTACAGATACGCAGTATTTT.

The CDR3 DNA is TGCGCCAGCAGCCTACCACTAGCTCCCAATTACGAGCAGTACTTC. Amino acids: CASSLPLAPNYEQYF. The rearrangement joins TRBV5-1 to TRBJ2-7, with a possible D match to TRBD2 (6 bases). Germline loops: CDR1 SGHRS, CDR2 YFSETQ. Trimming removed 4 bases at V and 4 bases at J, with 18 bases between. CDR3 size: 15 residues.

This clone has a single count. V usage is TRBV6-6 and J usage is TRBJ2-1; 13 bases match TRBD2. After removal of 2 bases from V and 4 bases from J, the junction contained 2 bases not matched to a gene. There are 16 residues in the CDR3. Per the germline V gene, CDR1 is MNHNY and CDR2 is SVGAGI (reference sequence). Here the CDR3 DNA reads TGTGCCAGCAGTTACCCGACTAGCGGGGGGTACAATGAGCAGTTCTTC. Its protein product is CASSYPTSGGYNEQFF.